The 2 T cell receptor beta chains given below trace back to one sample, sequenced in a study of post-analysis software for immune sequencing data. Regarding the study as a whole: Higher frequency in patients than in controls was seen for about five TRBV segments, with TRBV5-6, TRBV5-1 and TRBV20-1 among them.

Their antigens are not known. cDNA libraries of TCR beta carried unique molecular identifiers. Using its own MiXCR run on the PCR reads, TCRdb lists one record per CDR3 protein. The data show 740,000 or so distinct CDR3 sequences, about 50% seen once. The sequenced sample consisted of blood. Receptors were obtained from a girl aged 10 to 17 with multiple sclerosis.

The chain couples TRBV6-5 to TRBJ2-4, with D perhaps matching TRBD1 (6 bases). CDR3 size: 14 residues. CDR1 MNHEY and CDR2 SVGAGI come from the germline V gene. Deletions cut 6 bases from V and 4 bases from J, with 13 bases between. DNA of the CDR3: TGTGCCAGCAGAACAAGGACAGAGAAAAACATTCAGTACTTC. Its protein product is CASRTRTEKNIQYF.

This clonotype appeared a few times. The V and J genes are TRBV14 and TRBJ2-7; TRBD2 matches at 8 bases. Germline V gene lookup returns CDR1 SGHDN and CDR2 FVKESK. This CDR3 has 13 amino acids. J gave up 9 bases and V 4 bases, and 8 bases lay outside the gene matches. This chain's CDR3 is CASSPGTRSAQYF. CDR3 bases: TGTGCCAGCAGCCCCGGGACTAGATCCGCGCAGTACTTC.